One and the same sample provided the 3 T cell receptor beta chains below, sequenced in a study of T cell clonotyping in hematopoietic cell transplantation. Time point defined: recipient sample about 28 days before transplant, after cytoreduction. Profiling relied on immunoSEQ multiplex PCR, and the TCRdb table lists in-frame clones only, not all of them. The sample lists roughly 18,000 clones, roughly 86% occurring once. The sample was peripheral blood mononuclear cells, taken before stem cell transplant. The receptors shown here come from a man aged 50-60 years with acute myeloid leukemia. Some clones in this sample may be carry-over from other donors' samples.

This chain joins TRBV29-1 and TRBJ2-5; D perhaps matches TRBD1 (5 bases). Trimming took 1 base from V and 5 from J, leaving 11 bases between them. The CDR3 contains 13 residues. The germline CDR1 and CDR2 sequences are SQVTM and ANQGSEA. DNA of the CDR3: TGCAGCGTTGAAGCAGGGCGGCGGGAGACCCAGTACTTC. This codes for CSVEAGRRETQYF.

The gene calls are TRBV7-3 and TRBJ2-1; 9 bases match TRBD1. There are 16 residues in the CDR3. V lost 4 bases, J lost 4 bases, and 8 bases stayed unmatched. CDR1 and CDR2 from the germline V gene are SGHTA and FQGTGA. As DNA, the CDR3 is TGTGCCAGCAGCTCCTCCGGGACAGGGCGATACAATGAGCAGTTCTTC. Residues: CASSSSGTGRYNEQFF. The entire variable domain, with the rest obtained from reference TRBV7-3 and TRBJ2-1, is as follows: GAGVSQTPSNKVTEKGKYVELRCDPISGHTALYWYRQSLGQGPEFLIYFQGTGAADDSGLPNDRFFAVRPEGSVSTLKIQRTERGDSAVYLCASSSSGTGRYNEQFFGPGTRLTVL.

The rearrangement links TRBV4-1 to TRBJ1-5; D might be TRBD1 (5 bases). This CDR3 comprises 16 residues. In germline, CDR1 is MGHRA, CDR2 YSYEKL. Trimming removed 0 bases from V and 0 bases from J, with 9 bases in between. CDR3 sequence (DNA): TGCGCCAGCAGCCAAGACAGGGTCAATAGCAATCAGCCCCAGCATTTT. Protein product: CASSQDRVNSNQPQHF.